This section outlines one TCR beta chain sequence together with its context. The data derive from a study of monozygotic twins with inflammatory bowel disease. The authors isolated total RNA from whole blood without sorting T cells. The CDR3 totals 15 residues. TCRdb re-called the 5' RACE reads, yielding one record per CDR3 amino acid sequence without DNA. The sample is made up of over 350,000 distinct CDR3 sequences, and the top ten hold 2.5% to 3% of it. The sequenced sample was blood. The receptor comes from a human donor with ulcerative colitis or Crohn's disease, or a healthy co-twin of an affected twin (not recorded which). V and J are TRBV12-3 or TRBV12-4 and TRBJ2-5; TCRdb's assignment of TRBD1 cannot be checked, as there is no DNA. The CDR3 protein is CASSLLRQGQETQYF.